One sample yielded the 27 T cell receptor beta chains listed below, sequenced in a study of identifying expanded T cells in peripheral blood. The method was immunoSEQ multiplex PCR; TCRdb's version includes in-frame clones alone and lacks a portion of them. The sample lists about 90,000 clones; approximately 83% were seen once. The sequenced material came from blood. Receptors originate from a person aged 18 to 70 in good health.

This CDR3 reads CASSPGKLTDTQYF. For the CDR3, the DNA is TGTGCCAGCTCACCGGGAAAGCTCACAGATACGCAGTATTTT. The V call is TRBV18, the J call TRBJ2-3; D gene uncertain. CDR1 and CDR2 (germline): KGHSH, LQKENI. This CDR3 has 14 residues. Trimming stripped 3 bases from V and 2 bases from J, with 9 bases between. Drawing the rest from reference TRBV18 and TRBJ2-3, the complete variable domain is NAGVMQNPRHLVRRRGQEARLRCSPMKGHSHVYWYRQLPEEGLKFMVYLQKENIIDESGMPKERFSAEFPKEGPSILRIQQVVRGDSAAYFCASSPGKLTDTQYFGPGTRLTVL.

The CDR3 DNA is TGTGCCAGCAGTGAAGCCGGGACAGGGCTATACAATGAGCAGTTCTTC. Translating it yields CASSEAGTGLYNEQFF. The chain is built from TRBV6-1 and TRBJ2-1, with 9 bases that match TRBD1. The J segment lost 4 bases and the V segment lost 0 bases, leaving 4 bases of the junction unmatched. CDR1 is MNHNS and CDR2 is SASEGT in the germline V gene. The CDR3 contains 16 residues.

The chain recombines TRBV5-4 with TRBJ2-1, with TRBD2 identical over 7 bases. V lost 0 bases, J lost 3 bases, and 3 bases stayed unmatched. The CDR3 spans 15 residues. CDR1 is SGHNT and CDR2 is YYREEE in the germline V gene (reference sequence). For the CDR3, the DNA is TGTGCCAGCAGCTTGGCCCTAGCGGACTACAATGAGCAGTTCTTC. Translation: CASSLALADYNEQFF.

The V gene is TRBV7-2, the J gene TRBJ1-5; D not resolved. The V end lost 3 bases, the J end lost 0 bases, and 9 bases lay between the germline ends. The CDR3 length is 15 residues. Germline V CDR1 and CDR2: SGHTA, FQGNSA. The CDR3 protein is CASSLDGYSNQPQHF. In nucleotides, the CDR3 is TGTGCCAGCAGCTTGGATGGGTATAGCAATCAGCCCCAGCATTTT.

This chain links TRBV6-5 with TRBJ1-1; D remains ambiguous. The CDR3 length is 13 residues. Trimming left V 4 bases short and J 1 base short, with 7 bases between. Per germline, CDR1 MNHEY and CDR2 SVGAGI. This chain's CDR3 is CASSFRWNTEAFF. CDR3 nucleotides: TGTGCCAGCAGTTTTCGATGGAACACTGAAGCTTTCTTT.

The gene calls are TRBV4-3 and TRBJ2-7; TRBD2 matches 7 bases. Germline loops: CDR1 LGHNA, CDR2 YSLEER. The CDR3 loop spans 15 amino acids. V was clipped by 0 bases and J by 3 bases; unmatched bases: 5. CDR3 protein: CASSQEAGEFYEQYF. CDR3 DNA sequence: TGCGCCAGCAGCCAAGAGGCGGGGGAGTTCTACGAGCAGTACTTC.

The chain couples TRBV4-1 to TRBJ2-7, with TRBD2 as a possible D gene (5 bases). V lost 5 bases and J 3 bases, leaving 14 bases between the germline ends. CDR3 length: 14 residues. CDR1 and CDR2 from the germline V gene are MGHRA and YSYEKL. The chain's CDR3 is CASSWGIRDYEQYF. The CDR3 DNA sequence: TGCGCCAGCAGCTGGGGAATTCGGGACTACGAGCAGTACTTC.

This chain joins TRBV18 and TRBJ1-4; D may be TRBD1 (5 bases). Germline CDR1 reads KGHSH; CDR2 reads LQKENI. This CDR3 region has 14 residues. V was shortened by 2 bases and J by 8 bases, with 12 bases between the two germline ends. The CDR3 sequence is CASSPDQGSEKLFF. The CDR3 nucleotides are TGTGCCAGCTCACCAGACCAGGGTAGCGAAAAACTGTTTTTT.

The table lists this clone with a count of one. The chain uses TRBV13 and TRBJ1-2, with 9 bases matching TRBD1. V gave up 3 bases and J gave up 6 bases; unmatched junction bases: 14. Germline-derived CDR1 and CDR2 are PRHDT and FYEKMQ (reference sequence). This CDR3 region has 17 residues. CDR3 sequence reads: CASSFDRGSFLDHGYTF. DNA of the CDR3: TGTGCCAGCAGCTTCGACAGGGGGTCCTTCCTAGACCATGGCTACACCTTC.

The chain couples TRBV7-2 to TRBJ2-7; 9 bases agree with TRBD1. The CDR3 is made up of 15 amino acids. The V gene's germline CDR1 is SGHTA and CDR2 FQGNSA. The V and J ends lost 5 bases and 5 bases, in that order; junction bases with no gene match: 10. The DNA for the CDR3 is TGTGCCAGCAGCGTCGCGGGGACAGGGTTGGACGAGCAGTACTTC. Its protein is CASSVAGTGLDEQYF.

The chain recombines TRBV11-2 with TRBJ1-1, with D maybe TRBD1 (5 bases). The V end lost 4 bases, the J end lost 5 bases, and 14 bases lay between the germline ends. The germline gives CDR1 SGHAT, CDR2 FQNNGV. The CDR3 length is 14 residues. The CDR3 protein is CASSSRGIKTEAFF. DNA of the CDR3: TGTGCCAGCAGCTCAAGGGGTATTAAGACTGAAGCTTTCTTT.

The sample holds one count of this clone. The gene calls are TRBV5-4 and TRBJ2-2; D is perhaps TRBD1 or TRBD2 (5 bases each). Germline lookup yields CDR1 SGHNT and CDR2 YYREEE (reference sequence). V shed 4 bases and J shed 2 bases, with 15 bases lying between them. This CDR3 has 16 residues. The CDR3 loop reads CASSGGTNQNTGELFF. The CDR3 nucleotides read TGTGCCAGCAGCGGTGGGACGAATCAAAACACCGGGGAGCTGTTTTTT. Filled out from reference TRBV5-4 and TRBJ2-2, the complete variable domain reads ETGVTQSPTHLIKTRGQQVTLRCSSQSGHNTVSWYQQALGQGPQFIFQYYREEENGRGNFPPRFSGLQFPNYSSELNVNALELDDSALYLCASSGGTNQNTGELFFGEGSRLTVL.

This chain joins TRBV9 and TRBJ2-3, with D tentatively TRBD1 (5 bases). CDR3 length equals 15 residues. The V end lost 1 base, the J end lost 3 bases, and 12 bases lay between the germline ends. In germline, CDR1 is SGDLS, CDR2 YYNGEE. The DNA for the CDR3 is TGTGCCAGCAGCGTACGTCAGGGATGGACAGATACGCAGTATTTT. Encoded protein: CASSVRQGWTDTQYF.

The chain couples TRBV6-1 to TRBJ1-4; the D is unclear. V lost 7 bases to trimming and J lost 8 bases, with 17 bases between them. Germline V gives CDR1 MNHNS, CDR2 SASEGT. The CDR3 is made up of 14 amino acids. CDR3 protein: CASTGGPSDEKLFF. The CDR3 nucleotides read TGTGCCAGCACCGGCGGGCCTTCCGACGAAAAACTGTTTTTT.

V gene TRBV7-3 combines with J gene TRBJ2-7; 7 nucleotides match TRBD1. Germline V gives CDR1 SGHTA, CDR2 FQGTGA. The ends lost 8 bases at V and 6 bases at J; junction bases unmatched: 10. CDR3 length: 13 residues. CDR3 sequence (DNA): TGTGCCAGCGCCCGGGACAGAGAATTCGAGCAGTACTTC. This codes for CASARDREFEQYF.

The rearrangement joins TRBV6-1 to TRBJ1-2, with TRBD1 matching 8 bases. The CDR3 covers 13 residues. Germline V gene sequence: CDR1 MNHNS, CDR2 SASEGT. The V segment lost 4 bases and the J segment 5 bases; nucleotides outside the gene matches: 3. CDR3 region: CASSARTGYGYTF. In nucleotides, the CDR3 is TGTGCCAGCAGTGCCCGGACAGGGTATGGCTACACCTTC.

This chain joins TRBV2 and TRBJ2-2; D is tentatively TRBD1 or TRBD2 (6 bases each). Per the germline V gene, CDR1 is SNHLY and CDR2 is FYNNEI. The V end lost 8 bases, the J end lost 7 bases, and 17 bases lay between the germline ends. CDR3 size: 14 residues. CDR3 in amino acids: CASGVSRGRGELFF. The CDR3 region has the DNA TGTGCCAGCGGAGTTTCCCGGGGGCGCGGGGAGCTGTTTTTT.

The chain links TRBV11-2 to TRBJ2-7, with D possibly being TRBD1 (6 bases). The germline gives CDR1 SGHAT, CDR2 FQNNGV. V lost 2 bases and J 3 bases, leaving 23 bases between the germline ends. CDR3 size: 18 residues. CDR3 nucleotide sequence: TGTGCCAGCAGCTTAACAGGGCTGGGCGCTGGCCGATACTACGAGCAGTACTTC. The encoded protein is CASSLTGLGAGRYYEQYF.

The genes are TRBV7-3 and TRBJ1-1; D is possibly TRBD1 (6 bases). The CDR3 is made up of 20 amino acids. With 5 bases removed from V and 1 base from J, the gap between germline ends came to 29 bases. Germline V CDR1 and CDR2: SGHTA, FQGTGA. Written as DNA, the CDR3 is TGTGCCAGCAGCCCCAAAGGGACCGCCGGGACATCGAGGTCGAACACTGAAGCTTTCTTT. Translating gives CASSPKGTAGTSRSNTEAFF.

The chain carries TRBV5-6 and TRBJ1-2; unclear D gene. V was clipped by 2 bases and J by 4 bases, with 12 bases between them. The CDR3 loop spans 14 amino acids. Germline assignment: CDR1 SGHDT and CDR2 YYEEEE. The CDR3 loop reads CASSFGVGGYGYTF. CDR3 in DNA: TGTGCCAGCAGCTTCGGGGTCGGAGGCTATGGCTACACCTTC.

The chain couples TRBV7-7 to TRBJ1-5, with TRBD1 as a possible D gene (5 bases). CDR3 length: 16 amino acids. The V end was cut by 5 bases, the J end by 4 bases, with 18 bases between. CDR1 is SSHAT, CDR2 FNYEAQ, per germline (reference sequence). The CDR3 DNA reads as TGTGCCAGCAGCCCCCTGGCGACAGCTTCTAATCAGCCCCAGCATTTT. This encodes CASSPLATASNQPQHF.

This clone was observed a handful of times. The chain has TRBV7-9 and TRBJ1-1, with D tentatively TRBD1 (6 bases). The CDR3 covers 13 residues. From germline, CDR1 is SEHNR and CDR2 FQNEAQ (reference sequence). Trimming removed 7 bases at V and 5 bases at J, with 14 bases between. In nucleotides, the CDR3 is TGTGCCAGCAAACGACAAGGGGGGACTGAAGCTTTCTTT. This codes for CASKRQGGTEAFF.

This rearrangement joins TRBV7-2 to TRBJ1-2; 8 bases map to TRBD1. The germline gives CDR1 SGHTA, CDR2 FQGNSA. This CDR3 is 18 amino acids long. Unmatched junction bases numbered 9, after V lost 0 bases and J lost 0 bases. The CDR3 DNA reads TGTGCCAGCAGCTTAGCGGGTGGGACAGGAGCCGCTAACTATGGCTACACCTTC. It is translated as CASSLAGGTGAANYGYTF.

The rearrangement links TRBV7-9 to TRBJ1-1; tentatively, D is TRBD1 (6 bases). Germline V gene data show CDR1 as SEHNR and CDR2 as FQNEAQ (reference sequence). The CDR3 sequence is 15 residues long. Between the trimmed V and J ends, which lost 4 bases and 3 bases, there was a span of 15 bases. CDR3 amino acids: CASSSRSGVDTEAFF. In DNA form, the CDR3 reads TGTGCCAGCAGCTCCAGGTCAGGGGTTGACACTGAAGCTTTCTTT. Filled out from reference TRBV7-9 and TRBJ1-1, the complete variable domain reads DTGVSQNPRHKITKRGQNVTFRCDPISEHNRLYWYRQTLGQGPEFLTYFQNEAQLEKSRLLSDRFSAERPKGSFSTLEIQRTEQGDSAMYLCASSSRSGVDTEAFFGQGTRLTVV.

This chain uses TRBV6-1 with TRBJ1-2; no clear D. V was cut by 4 bases and J by 4 bases, with 13 bases left in between. The CDR3 has 14 amino acids. Per the germline V gene, CDR1 is MNHNS and CDR2 is SASEGT. The chain's CDR3 is CASSVAGRIYGYTF. The CDR3 DNA follows: TGTGCCAGCAGTGTAGCAGGACGGATCTATGGCTACACCTTC.

J is TRBJ1-2 and V is TRBV2, with 7 positions matching TRBD1. There are 13 residues in the CDR3. The V and J ends lost 5 bases and 2 bases, in that order; junction bases with no gene match: 2. Germline assignment: CDR1 SNHLY and CDR2 FYNNEI. The CDR3 nucleotides are TGTGCCAGCAGTTGGGACAGAAACTATGGCTACACCTTC. It encodes CASSWDRNYGYTF.

The V call is TRBV14, the J call TRBJ1-3; D not certain. The V end was cut by 1 base, the J end by 4 bases, with 5 bases between. The germline CDR1 and CDR2 sequences are SGHDN and FVKESK. The CDR3 is 13 amino acids. The CDR3, as DNA: TGTGCCAGCAGCCAAGTTGGGGGAAACACCATATATTTT. Its translation is CASSQVGGNTIYF.